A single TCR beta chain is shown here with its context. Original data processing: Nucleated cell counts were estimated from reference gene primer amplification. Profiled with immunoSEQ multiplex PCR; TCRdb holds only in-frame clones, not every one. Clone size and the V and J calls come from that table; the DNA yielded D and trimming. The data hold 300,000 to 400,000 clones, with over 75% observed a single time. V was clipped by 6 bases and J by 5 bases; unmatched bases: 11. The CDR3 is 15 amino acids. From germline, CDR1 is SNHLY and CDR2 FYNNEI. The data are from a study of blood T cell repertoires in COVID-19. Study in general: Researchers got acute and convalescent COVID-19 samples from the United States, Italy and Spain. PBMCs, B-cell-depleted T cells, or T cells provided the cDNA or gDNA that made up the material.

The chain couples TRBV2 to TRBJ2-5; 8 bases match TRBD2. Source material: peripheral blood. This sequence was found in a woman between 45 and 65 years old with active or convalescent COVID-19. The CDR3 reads CASSERSGGGETQYF. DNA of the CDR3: TGTGCCAGCAGCGAACGGAGCGGGGGAGGCGAGACCCAGTACTTC.